Reported below is one TCR beta chain. Antigen unknown. These data belong to a study of blood T cells in healthy people across ages. Study-level results: What prevented conclusive comparison of naive and antigen-experienced cells was that PBMCs were unsorted. Naive CD4+ cell counts and diversity both ran higher in long-lived than in aged donors. The CMV status of each donor remained undetermined, and this could have confounded shifts in expanded clonotypes.

For the second PCR, which ran for about 7 to 11 cycles, a sample-barcoded 5' primer and a J-beta primer mix were used. Every cDNA was tagged by a template-switch adaptor with 12 random nucleotides. MiXCR was run by TCRdb on the 5' RACE reads, yielding one entry per CDR3 protein. The sample consists of 850,000 to 1,100,000 distinct CDR3 sequences, more than 30% of them appearing once. Sequenced material: blood. The sequence derives from a man between 18 and 29 years old in good health.

CDR3 coding DNA: TGTGCCAGCAGTAGGACAGGGAAAATCAATCAGCCCCAGCATTTT. Translated: CASSRTGKINQPQHF. The chain combines TRBV9 with TRBJ1-5, with TRBD1 identical over 8 bases. V lost 5 bases and J lost 3; bases outside the gene matches: 7. This CDR3 comprises 15 residues. Germline CDR1 and CDR2: SGDLS and YYNGEE.